This T cell receptor (beta chain) was retrieved from a study of post-analysis software for immune sequencing data. Overall study results and limits: Patients used about five TRBV segments, including TRBV5-6, TRBV5-1 and TRBV20-1, more often than controls.

Included in the TCR beta cDNA libraries were unique molecular identifiers. TCRdb re-called the PCR reads through MiXCR, storing one row per CDR3 protein. Of roughly 600,000 distinct CDR3 sequences in the sample, about 40% were seen once. The CDR3 extends over 13 amino acids. The J segment lost 7 bases and the V segment lost 4 bases, leaving 4 bases of the junction unmatched. Germline CDR1 reads SQVTM; CDR2 reads ANQGSEA. As for this clonotype: Its antigen is as yet unknown.

The source is a girl aged 10 to 17 with multiple sclerosis. Sequences were obtained from blood. This rearrangement joins TRBV29-1 to TRBJ2-1; 10 bases map to TRBD1. This CDR3 is CSVGDRGGNEQFF. Here the CDR3 DNA reads TGCAGCGTTGGGGACAGGGGAGGGAATGAGCAGTTCTTC.